This T cell receptor beta chain comes out of a study of identical twins. Overall study findings and caveats: Models underestimated out-of-frame TCR alpha sharing in monozygotic twins. Analyses of zero insertions could be partly confounded by invariant MAIT and iNKT cells.

From germline, CDR1 is DFQATT and CDR2 SNEGSKA (reference sequence). There are 15 residues in the CDR3. Germline trimming cut 0 bases from V and 4 bases from J; bases unmatched to any gene: 2. In regard to this clonotype: Its matching antigen is unknown.

TCRdb reprocessed the 5' RACE reads with MiXCR, giving one entry per CDR3 protein. This sample has 200,000 to 250,000 distinct CDR3 sequences, with around 15% found just once. This clonotype originated in a woman under 30 in good health. The sample was memory (CD45RO+) T cells sorted from blood. The chain is built from TRBV20-1 and TRBJ2-3; 12 bases are shared with TRBD2. For the CDR3, the DNA is TGCAGTGCTAGAGAGACTAGCGGGGGCTCAGATACGCAGTATTTT. This translates into CSARETSGGSDTQYF.